Presented here are 15 T cell receptor beta chains from one specimen sequenced in a study of cytomegalovirus exposure and HLA in healthy donors. PCR used 60 Vbeta primers and 13 Jbeta primers. TCRdb's table, derived via immunoSEQ multiplex PCR, lists solely in-frame clones and lacks some. The table has roughly 80,000 clones, 60% to 80% seen once. Sample: PBMCs. Every receptor here comes from a woman between 40 and 55 years old in good health and CMV-seronegative.

V usage is TRBV30 and J usage is TRBJ1-2; no firm D call. Germline CDR1 and CDR2: GTSNPN and SVGIG (reference sequence). The CDR3 spans 12 residues. V lost 1 base and J lost 2, with 5 bases in between. Here the CDR3 reads CAWSDRNYGYTF. CDR3 DNA: TGTGCCTGGAGTGACCGGAACTATGGCTACACCTTC.

The chain couples TRBV6-5 to TRBJ2-3; 8 bases align to TRBD1. Germline CDR1 and CDR2: MNHEY and SVGAGI. The CDR3 consists of 14 residues. The ends lost 6 bases at V and 7 bases at J; junction bases unmatched: 9. CDR3 sequence reads: CASSRRQGANTQYF. CDR3 sequence (DNA): TGTGCCAGCAGCCGACGGCAGGGGGCGAATACGCAGTATTTT.

This clone was detected once. The chain combines TRBV7-2 with TRBJ1-3; D ambiguous. CDR1 and CDR2 (germline): SGHTA, FQGNSA. The CDR3 extends over 12 amino acids. The V and J ends lost 2 bases and 8 bases respectively, with 7 bases between them. The CDR3 DNA reads as TGTGCCAGCAGCTTACAGCGGCACACCATATATTTT. It codes for CASSLQRHTIYF.

The chain combines TRBV15 with TRBJ2-5; 7 bases fit TRBD2. With V trimmed by 5 bases and J by 2 bases, 14 bases remained unmatched. Germline CDR1 is LNHNV and CDR2 is YYDKDF (reference sequence). The CDR3 has 17 residues. The CDR3 loop reads CATSRRGEGTYQETQYF. For the CDR3, the DNA is TGTGCCACCAGCCGACGGGGGGAGGGGACCTATCAAGAGACCCAGTACTTC. The entire variable domain, with the rest obtained from reference TRBV15 and TRBJ2-5, is as follows: DAMVIQNPRYQVTQFGKPVTLSCSQTLNHNVMYWYQQKSSQAPKLLFHYYDKDFNNEADTPDNFQSRRPNTSFCFLDIRSPGLGDTAMYLCATSRRGEGTYQETQYFGPGTRLLVL.

The chain has TRBV7-9 and TRBJ2-1, with TRBD2 as a possible D gene (5 bases). The CDR3 runs to 13 residues. V was trimmed by 6 bases and J by 0 bases, leaving 6 bases between them. CDR1 and CDR2 (germline): SEHNR, FQNEAQ (reference sequence). The CDR3 sequence: CASSEGSYNEQFF. The CDR3 nucleotides are TGTGCCAGCAGTGAGGGCTCCTACAATGAGCAGTTCTTC.

The CDR3, as DNA: TGTGCCAGCAGCTCCGAGGACAGGGTGCGTTTAAATGAGCAGTTCTTC. Amino acid sequence: CASSSEDRVRLNEQFF. J is TRBJ2-1 and V is TRBV5-8, with TRBD1 matching over 8 bases. Unmatched junction bases numbered 12, after V lost 3 bases and J lost 7 bases. CDR1 is SGHTS, CDR2 YDEGEE, per germline. This CDR3 is 16 amino acids long.

The V and J genes are TRBV2 and TRBJ2-5; TRBD2 matches 14 bases. The end of the DNA fits TRBJ2-7 better, so the J call may be wrong. Germline V lookup: CDR1 SNHLY, CDR2 FYNNEI. This CDR3 has 15 residues. The CDR3 reads CASSRGLAGGYEQYF. DNA of the CDR3: TGTGCCAGCAGCAGAGGACTAGCGGGAGGCTACGAGCAGTACTTC.

V is TRBV14 and J is TRBJ2-7; tentative D call: TRBD2 (6 bases). CDR3 length equals 17 residues. The V end was cut by 0 bases, the J end by 1 base, with 16 bases between. Per the germline V gene, CDR1 is SGHDN and CDR2 is FVKESK. CDR3 sequence (DNA): TGTGCCAGCAGCCAAGATCTCCGAGCGGGCGGATCCTACGAGCAGTACTTC. Protein product: CASSQDLRAGGSYEQYF.

In nucleotides, the CDR3 is TGTGCCAGTAGTTCGGGAGGGGAGATCAATGAGCAGTTCTTC. Amino acid sequence: CASSSGGEINEQFF. The chain carries TRBV19 and TRBJ2-1, with 8 bases aligning to TRBD2. The CDR3 sequence is 14 residues long. Trimming took 5 bases from V and 6 from J; bases not matched to a gene: 6. Germline CDR1 reads LNHDA; CDR2 reads SQIVND (reference sequence).

This chain links TRBV11-3 with TRBJ1-1; 7 bases are a match to TRBD1. The CDR3 has 14 residues. V gave up 3 bases and J gave up 1 base; unmatched junction bases: 2. The germline V gene has CDR1 SGHNT and CDR2 YENEEA. The DNA of the CDR3 is TGTGCCAGCAGCTTGGGGACAGCGAACACTGAAGCTTTCTTT. Protein sequence: CASSLGTANTEAFF.

This chain connects TRBV28 to TRBJ2-1; D unresolved. This CDR3 has 12 residues. In germline, CDR1 is MDHEN, CDR2 SYDVKM. Trimming pared 8 bases from V and 4 bases from J, leaving 9 bases between. The CDR3 spells CASCRAYNEQFF. CDR3 sequence (DNA): TGTGCCAGCTGTCGAGCATACAATGAGCAGTTCTTC. Together with reference TRBV28 and TRBJ2-1, the CDR3 gives the full variable domain: DVKVTQSSRYLVKRTGEKVFLECVQDMDHENMFWYRQDPGLGLRLIYFSYDVKMKEKGDIPEGYSVSREKKERFSLILESASTNQTSMYLCASCRAYNEQFFGPGTRLTVL.

V and J are TRBV13 and TRBJ1-2; the D gene is possibly TRBD1 (6 bases). V was trimmed by 3 bases and J by 3 bases, leaving 14 bases between them. This CDR3 region has 15 residues. Germline V gene sequence: CDR1 PRHDT, CDR2 FYEKMQ (reference sequence). CDR3 amino acids: CASSLTTGPYYGYTF. The CDR3 bases are TGTGCCAGCAGCTTGACTACAGGGCCCTACTATGGCTACACCTTC.

The chain couples TRBV5-4 to TRBJ2-2; D might be TRBD2 (6 bases). This CDR3 region has 17 residues. The germline V and J ends were trimmed by 4 bases and 0 bases, with 16 bases remaining between them. Germline assignment: CDR1 SGHNT and CDR2 YYREEE (reference sequence). CDR3 nucleotide sequence: TGTGCCAGCAGCCCCCGCGGGACGGGAGCGAACACCGGGGAGCTGTTTTTT. Protein sequence: CASSPRGTGANTGELFF.

There are a few counts of this clone. The chain has TRBV6-1 and TRBJ2-7; possibly TRBD1 for D (6 bases). The germline V and J ends were trimmed by 8 bases and 2 bases, with 10 bases remaining between them. This CDR3 spans 12 amino acids. Per germline, CDR1 MNHNS and CDR2 SASEGT. In DNA form, the CDR3 reads TGTGCCAGCGGACAGCTAACCTACGAGCAGTACTTC. Translation gives CASGQLTYEQYF.

The genes are TRBV7-2 and TRBJ1-5; D remains unclear. The CDR3 is 13 residues long. The germline V gene encodes CDR1 SGHTA and CDR2 FQGNSA. Trimming left V 3 bases short and J 5 bases short, with 8 bases between. The CDR3 DNA sequence: TGTGCCAGCAGCTTCGGCGGAGATCAGCCCCAGCATTTT. Its translation: CASSFGGDQPQHF.